What follows is one TCR beta chain and its context. Antigen specificity is unknown. The length of the CDR3 is 14 residues. The ends lost 7 bases at V and 3 bases at J; junction bases unmatched: 8. Germline V lookup: CDR1 DFQATT, CDR2 SNEGSKA (reference sequence). This sample was included in a study of identical twins. Findings and caveats of the study: Memory repertoires showed no such pattern, whereas abundant cord blood beta clonotypes carried fewer insertions.

TCRdb reprocessed the 5' RACE reads with MiXCR, giving one entry per CDR3 protein. The sample lists 1.5 million to 2 million distinct CDR3 sequences; roughly a third were seen once. The clonotype was recovered from a newborn girl in good health. This rearrangement joins TRBV20-1 to TRBJ1-5, with 8 bases that match TRBD1. The sample consisted of cord blood. The CDR3: CSVAQGADNQPQHF. CDR3 in DNA: TGCAGTGTTGCCCAGGGGGCGGACAATCAGCCCCAGCATTTT.